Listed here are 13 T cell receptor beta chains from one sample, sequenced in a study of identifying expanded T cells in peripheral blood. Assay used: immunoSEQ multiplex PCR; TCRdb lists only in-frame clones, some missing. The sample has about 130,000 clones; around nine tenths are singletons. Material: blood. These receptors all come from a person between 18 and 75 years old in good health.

CDR3: CASSEGAYNYGYTF. The CDR3 nucleotides read TGTGCCAGCAGTGAGGGTGCTTATAATTATGGCTACACCTTC. The chain is built from TRBV2 and TRBJ1-2; D remains ambiguous. The germline CDR1 and CDR2 sequences are SNHLY and FYNNEI. This CDR3 spans 14 amino acids. Trimming removed 3 bases at V and 5 bases at J, with 13 bases between.

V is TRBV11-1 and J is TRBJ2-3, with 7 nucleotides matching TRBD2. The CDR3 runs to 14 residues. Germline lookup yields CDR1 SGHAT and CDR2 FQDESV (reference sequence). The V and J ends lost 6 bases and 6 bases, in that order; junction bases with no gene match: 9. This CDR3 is CASRSELARDTQYF. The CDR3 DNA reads TGTGCCAGCAGGTCAGAACTAGCGAGGGATACGCAGTATTTT.

The chain's CDR3 is CASSQAHGQYNSPLHF. In DNA, the CDR3 is TGTGCCAGCAGCCAAGCCCACGGCCAATATAATTCACCCCTCCACTTT. J is TRBJ1-6 and V is TRBV4-2, with no clear D. Germline CDR1 is LGHNA and CDR2 is YNFKEQ. The length of the CDR3 is 16 residues. V was trimmed by 1 base and J by 4 bases, leaving 11 bases between them.

As DNA, the CDR3 is TGCAGCGTCGGACAGGGAGGGGACTACACCTTC. This sequence encodes CSVGQGGDYTF. The V call is TRBV29-1, the J call TRBJ1-2; TRBD1 aligns across 8 bases. This CDR3 is 11 amino acids long. Germline CDR1 reads SQVTM; CDR2 reads ANQGSEA. With 6 bases clipped from V and 10 bases from J, the junction kept 7 bases outside the gene matches.

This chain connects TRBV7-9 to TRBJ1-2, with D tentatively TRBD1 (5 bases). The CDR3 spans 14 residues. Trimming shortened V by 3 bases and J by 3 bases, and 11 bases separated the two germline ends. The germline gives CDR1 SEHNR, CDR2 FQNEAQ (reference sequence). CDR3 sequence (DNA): TGTGCCAGCAGCTTGTCGGGAGGGGACTATGGCTACACCTTC. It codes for CASSLSGGDYGYTF.

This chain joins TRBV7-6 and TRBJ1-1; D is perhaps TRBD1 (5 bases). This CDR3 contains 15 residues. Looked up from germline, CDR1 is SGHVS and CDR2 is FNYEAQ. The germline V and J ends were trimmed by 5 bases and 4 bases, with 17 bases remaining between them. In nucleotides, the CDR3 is TGTGCCAGCAGCACTGGGGTCCAGGGTTTCACTGAAGCTTTCTTT. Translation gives CASSTGVQGFTEAFF.

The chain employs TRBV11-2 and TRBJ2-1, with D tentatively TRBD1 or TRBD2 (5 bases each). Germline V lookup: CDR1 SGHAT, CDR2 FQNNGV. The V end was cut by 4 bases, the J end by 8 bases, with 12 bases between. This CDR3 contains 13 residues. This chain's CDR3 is CASSSGPRDEQFF. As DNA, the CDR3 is TGTGCCAGCAGCTCGGGACCTCGGGATGAGCAGTTCTTC.

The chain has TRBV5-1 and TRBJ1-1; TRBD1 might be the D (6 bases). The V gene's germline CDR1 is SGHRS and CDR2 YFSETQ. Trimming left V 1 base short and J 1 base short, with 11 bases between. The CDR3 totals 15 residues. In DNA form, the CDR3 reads TGCGCCAGCAGCTTGACAGGGCTACAGAACACTGAAGCTTTCTTT. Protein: CASSLTGLQNTEAFF. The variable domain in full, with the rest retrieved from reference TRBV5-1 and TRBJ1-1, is KAGVTQTPRYLIKTRGQQVTLSCSPISGHRSVSWYQQTPGQGLQFLFEYFSETQRNKGNFPGRFSGRQFSNSRSEMNVSTLELGDSALYLCASSLTGLQNTEAFFGQGTRLTVV.

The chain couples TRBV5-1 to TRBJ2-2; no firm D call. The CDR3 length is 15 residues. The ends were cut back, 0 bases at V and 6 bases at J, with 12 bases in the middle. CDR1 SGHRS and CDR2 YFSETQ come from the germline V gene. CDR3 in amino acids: CASSLAGFSAGELFF. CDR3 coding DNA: TGCGCCAGCAGCTTGGCAGGTTTTAGTGCCGGGGAGCTGTTTTTT.

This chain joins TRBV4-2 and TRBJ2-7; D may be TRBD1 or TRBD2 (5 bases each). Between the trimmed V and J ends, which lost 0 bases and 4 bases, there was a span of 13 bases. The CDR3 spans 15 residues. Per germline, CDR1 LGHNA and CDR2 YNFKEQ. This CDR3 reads CASSQDGGGSYEQYF. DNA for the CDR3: TGTGCCAGCAGCCAAGATGGTGGGGGTTCATACGAGCAGTACTTC.

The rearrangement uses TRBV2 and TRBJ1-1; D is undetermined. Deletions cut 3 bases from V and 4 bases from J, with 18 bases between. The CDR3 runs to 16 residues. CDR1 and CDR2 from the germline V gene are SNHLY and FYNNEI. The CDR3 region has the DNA TGTGCCAGCAGTGACCCTCGGAGCCTGGTTGGCACTGAAGCTTTCTTT. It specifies CASSDPRSLVGTEAFF.

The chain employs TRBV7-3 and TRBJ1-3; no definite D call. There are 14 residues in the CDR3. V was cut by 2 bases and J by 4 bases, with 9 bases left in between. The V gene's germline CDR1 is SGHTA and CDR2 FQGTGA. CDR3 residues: CASSLAGYGNTIYF. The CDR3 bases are TGTGCCAGCAGCTTAGCGGGATACGGAAACACCATATATTTT.

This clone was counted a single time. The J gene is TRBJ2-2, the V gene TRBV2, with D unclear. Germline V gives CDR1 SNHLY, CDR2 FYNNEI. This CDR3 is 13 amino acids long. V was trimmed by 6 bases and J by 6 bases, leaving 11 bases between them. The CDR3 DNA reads TGTGCCAGCAGCCCCGGAGAGGCCGGGGAGCTGTTTTTT. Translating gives CASSPGEAGELFF.